The clone carrying this TCR beta chain was found many times. The antigen remains undetermined. The germline gene is not matched at one end of the junction; a read error may be the cause. TCRdb processed the reads anew with MiXCR; each CDR3 protein has one entry. Altogether some 940,000 distinct CDR3 sequences are present, about a third being singletons, with the ten largest covering around 15%. The sample is drawn from a study of T cell repertoires in cytomegalovirus infection. Germline V CDR1 and CDR2: SGHTA, FQGTGA. This CDR3 contains 13 residues. Study-wide results and caveats: The response measured ex vivo was dominated by TCR beta clonotypes (HLA-C-restricted and CMV-specific).

Sequences were derived from cultured CD8+ T cells from PBMCs, sampled from culture after CMV antigen stimulation. The TCR sequence derives from a human donor in good health (CMV status not recorded). Some clones in this sample may be carry-over from other donors' samples. V usage is TRBV7-3 and J usage is TRBJ2-3; D remains ambiguous. For the CDR3, the DNA is TGTGCCAGCAGCGATCCCGCAGACACTTCGTTACATTTT. Translation gives CASSDPADTSLHF.